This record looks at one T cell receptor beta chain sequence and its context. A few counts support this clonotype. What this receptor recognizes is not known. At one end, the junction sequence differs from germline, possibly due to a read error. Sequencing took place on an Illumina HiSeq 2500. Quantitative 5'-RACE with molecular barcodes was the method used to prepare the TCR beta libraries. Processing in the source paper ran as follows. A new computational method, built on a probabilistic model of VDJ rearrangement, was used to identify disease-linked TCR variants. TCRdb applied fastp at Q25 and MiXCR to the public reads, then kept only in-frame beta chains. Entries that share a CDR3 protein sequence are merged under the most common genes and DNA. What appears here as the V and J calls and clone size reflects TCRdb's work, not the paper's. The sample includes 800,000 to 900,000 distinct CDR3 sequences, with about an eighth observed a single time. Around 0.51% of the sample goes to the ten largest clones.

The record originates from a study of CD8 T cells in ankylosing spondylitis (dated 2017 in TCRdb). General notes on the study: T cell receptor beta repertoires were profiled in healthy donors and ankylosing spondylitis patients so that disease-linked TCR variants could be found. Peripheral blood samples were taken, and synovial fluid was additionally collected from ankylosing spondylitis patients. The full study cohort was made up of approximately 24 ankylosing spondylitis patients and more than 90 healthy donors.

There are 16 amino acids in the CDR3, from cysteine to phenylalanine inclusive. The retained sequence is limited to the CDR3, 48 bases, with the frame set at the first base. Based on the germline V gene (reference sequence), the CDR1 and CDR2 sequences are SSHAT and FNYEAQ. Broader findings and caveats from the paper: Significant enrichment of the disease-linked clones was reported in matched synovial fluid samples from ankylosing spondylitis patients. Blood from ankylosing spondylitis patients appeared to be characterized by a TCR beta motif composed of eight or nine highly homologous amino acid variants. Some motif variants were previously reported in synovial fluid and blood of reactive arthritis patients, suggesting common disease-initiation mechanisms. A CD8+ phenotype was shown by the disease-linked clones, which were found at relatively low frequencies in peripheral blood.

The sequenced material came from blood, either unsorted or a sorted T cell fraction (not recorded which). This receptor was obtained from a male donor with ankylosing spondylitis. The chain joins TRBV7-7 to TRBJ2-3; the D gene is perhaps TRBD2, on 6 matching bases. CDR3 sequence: CASSLGGAGPTDTQYF. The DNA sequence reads TGTGCTAGCAGCTTAGGAGGGGCAGGCCCCACAGATACGCAGTATTTT.